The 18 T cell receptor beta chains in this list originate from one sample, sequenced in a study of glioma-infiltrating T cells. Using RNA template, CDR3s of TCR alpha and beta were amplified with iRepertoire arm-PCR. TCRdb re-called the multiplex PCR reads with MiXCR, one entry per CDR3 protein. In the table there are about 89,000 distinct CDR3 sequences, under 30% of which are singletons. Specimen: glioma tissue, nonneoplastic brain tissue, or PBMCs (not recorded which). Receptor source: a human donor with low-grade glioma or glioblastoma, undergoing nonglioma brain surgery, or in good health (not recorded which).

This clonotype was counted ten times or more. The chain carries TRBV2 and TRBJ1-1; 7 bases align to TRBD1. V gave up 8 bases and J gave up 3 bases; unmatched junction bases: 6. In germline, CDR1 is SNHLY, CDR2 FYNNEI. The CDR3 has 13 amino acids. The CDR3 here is CASRKGQHTEAFF. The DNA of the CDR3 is TGTGCCAGCCGAAAGGGACAGCACACTGAAGCTTTCTTT. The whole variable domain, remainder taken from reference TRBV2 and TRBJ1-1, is EPEVTQTPSHQVTQMGQEVILRCVPISNHLYFYWYRQILGQKVEFLVSFYNNEISEKSEIFDDQFSVERPDGSNFTLKIRSTKLEDSAMYFCASRKGQHTEAFFGQGTRLTVV.

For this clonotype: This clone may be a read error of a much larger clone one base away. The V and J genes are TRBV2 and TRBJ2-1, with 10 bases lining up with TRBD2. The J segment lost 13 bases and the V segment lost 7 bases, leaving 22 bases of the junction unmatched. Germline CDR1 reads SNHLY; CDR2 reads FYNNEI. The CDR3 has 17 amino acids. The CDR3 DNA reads TGTGCCAGCATCAAGTATCGTACTAGCGGGGCCCAAGAGACCCAGTTCTTC. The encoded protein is CASIKYRTSGAQETQFF.

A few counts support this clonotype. The CDR3 coding sequence is TGCGCCAGCAGCTTGAGGGCGGGGTACACAGATACGCAGTATTTT. This gives the protein CASSLRAGYTDTQYF. This chain links TRBV5-1 with TRBJ2-3; D is perhaps TRBD2 (6 bases). This CDR3 has 15 amino acids. Between the trimmed V and J ends, which lost 1 base and 2 bases, there was a span of 11 bases. Per germline, CDR1 SGHRS and CDR2 YFSETQ. The variable domain in full, with the rest retrieved from reference TRBV5-1 and TRBJ2-3, is KAGVTQTPRYLIKTRGQQVTLSCSPISGHRSVSWYQQTPGQGLQFLFEYFSETQRNKGNFPGRFSGRQFSNSRSEMNVSTLELGDSALYLCASSLRAGYTDTQYFGPGTRLTVL.

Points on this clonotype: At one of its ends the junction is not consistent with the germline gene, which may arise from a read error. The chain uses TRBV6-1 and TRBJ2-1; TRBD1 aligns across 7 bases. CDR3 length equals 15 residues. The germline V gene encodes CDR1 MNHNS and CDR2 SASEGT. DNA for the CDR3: TGTGCAAGCAGACCGGTAACAGGGGTCTCCTACGAGCAGTTCTTC. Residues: CASRPVTGVSYEQFF.

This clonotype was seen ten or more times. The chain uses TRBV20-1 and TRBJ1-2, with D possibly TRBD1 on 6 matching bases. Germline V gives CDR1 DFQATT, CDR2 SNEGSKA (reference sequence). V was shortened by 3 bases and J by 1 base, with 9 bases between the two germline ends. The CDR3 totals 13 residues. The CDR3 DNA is TGCAGTGCTAGTCTGGACAGTAACTATGGCTACACCTTC. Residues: CSASLDSNYGYTF.

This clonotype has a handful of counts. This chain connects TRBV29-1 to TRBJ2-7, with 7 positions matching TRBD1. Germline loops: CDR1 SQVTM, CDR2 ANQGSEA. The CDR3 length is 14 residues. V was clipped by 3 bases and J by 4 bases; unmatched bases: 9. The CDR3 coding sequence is TGCAGCGTTGAGTTTTTGGACAGGAGGTACGAGCAGTACTTC. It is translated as CSVEFLDRRYEQYF.

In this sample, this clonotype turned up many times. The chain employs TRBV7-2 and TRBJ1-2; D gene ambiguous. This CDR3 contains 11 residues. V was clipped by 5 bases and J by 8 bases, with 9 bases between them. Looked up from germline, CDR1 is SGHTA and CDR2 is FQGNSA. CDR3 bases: TGTGCCAGCAGCCCACTATACGGCTACACCTTC. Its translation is CASSPLYGYTF.

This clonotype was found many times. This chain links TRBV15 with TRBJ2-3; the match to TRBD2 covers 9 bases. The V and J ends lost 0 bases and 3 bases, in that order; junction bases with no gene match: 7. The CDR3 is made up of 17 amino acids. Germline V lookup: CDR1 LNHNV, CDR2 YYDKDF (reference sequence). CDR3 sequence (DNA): TGTGCCACCAGCAGAGATAAGCGGGGGGTAGCTACAGATACGCAGTATTTT. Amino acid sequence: CATSRDKRGVATDTQYF.

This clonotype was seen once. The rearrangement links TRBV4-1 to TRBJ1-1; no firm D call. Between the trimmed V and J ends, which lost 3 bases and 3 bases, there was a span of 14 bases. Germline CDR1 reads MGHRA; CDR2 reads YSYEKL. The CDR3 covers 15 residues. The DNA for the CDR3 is TGCGCCAGCAGCCATAGTGGGTGGGAGGACACTGAAGCTTTCTTT. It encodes CASSHSGWEDTEAFF.

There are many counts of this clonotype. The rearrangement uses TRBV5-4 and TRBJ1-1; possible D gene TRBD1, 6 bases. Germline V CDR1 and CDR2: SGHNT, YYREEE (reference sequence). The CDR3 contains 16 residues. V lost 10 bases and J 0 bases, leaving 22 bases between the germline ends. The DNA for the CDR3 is TGTGCCTACTCTGGGGGGGGCAACAGGGTGAACACTGAAGCTTTCTTT. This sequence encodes CAYSGGGNRVNTEAFF.

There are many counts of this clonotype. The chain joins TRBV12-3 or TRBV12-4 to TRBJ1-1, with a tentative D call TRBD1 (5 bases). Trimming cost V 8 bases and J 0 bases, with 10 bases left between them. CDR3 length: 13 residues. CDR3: CASRRDLNTEAFF. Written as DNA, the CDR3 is TGTGCCAGCCGCAGGGATCTGAACACTGAAGCTTTCTTT.

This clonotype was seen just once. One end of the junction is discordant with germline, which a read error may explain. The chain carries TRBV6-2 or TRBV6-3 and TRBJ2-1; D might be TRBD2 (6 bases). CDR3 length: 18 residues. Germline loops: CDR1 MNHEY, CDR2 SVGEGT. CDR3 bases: TGTGCCAGCAGTTACTTGAGCCAGCGGGTGAGCTCCCACAATGAGCAGTTCTTC. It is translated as CASSYLSQRVSSHNEQFF.

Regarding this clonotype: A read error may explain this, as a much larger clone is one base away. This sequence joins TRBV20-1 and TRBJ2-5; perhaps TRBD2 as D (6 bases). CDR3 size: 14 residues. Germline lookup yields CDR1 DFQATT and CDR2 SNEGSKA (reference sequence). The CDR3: CSARDSGVQETEYF. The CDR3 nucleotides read TGCAGTGCTAGAGATTCGGGGGTCCAAGAGACCGAGTACTTC.

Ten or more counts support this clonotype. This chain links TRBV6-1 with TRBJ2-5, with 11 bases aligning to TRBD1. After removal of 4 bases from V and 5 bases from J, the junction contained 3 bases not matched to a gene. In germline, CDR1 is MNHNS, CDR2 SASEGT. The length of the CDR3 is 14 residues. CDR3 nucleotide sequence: TGTGCCAGCAGTGGGACAGGGGGCTTTGAGACCCAGTACTTC. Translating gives CASSGTGGFETQYF.

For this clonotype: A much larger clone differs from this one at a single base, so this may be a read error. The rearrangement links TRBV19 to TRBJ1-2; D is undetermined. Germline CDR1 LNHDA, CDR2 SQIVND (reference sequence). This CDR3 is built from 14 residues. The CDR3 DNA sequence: TGTGCCAGTACTATAGATGGCGGGATCGGAGGCTACACCTTC. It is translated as CASTIDGGIGGYTF. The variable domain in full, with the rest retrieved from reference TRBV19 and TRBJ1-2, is DGGITQSPKYLFRKEGQNVTLSCEQNLNHDAMYWYRQDPGQGLRLIYYSQIVNDFQKGDIAEGYSVSREKKESFPLTVTSAQKNPTAFYLCASTIDGGIGGYTFGSGTRLTVV.

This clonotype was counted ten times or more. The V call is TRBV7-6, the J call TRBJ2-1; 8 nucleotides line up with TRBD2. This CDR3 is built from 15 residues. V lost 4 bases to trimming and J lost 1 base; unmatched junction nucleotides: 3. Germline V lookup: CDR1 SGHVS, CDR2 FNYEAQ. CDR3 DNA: TGTGCCAGCAGCTCGTCTAGCGGGTCCTACAATGAGCAGTTCTTC. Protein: CASSSSSGSYNEQFF.

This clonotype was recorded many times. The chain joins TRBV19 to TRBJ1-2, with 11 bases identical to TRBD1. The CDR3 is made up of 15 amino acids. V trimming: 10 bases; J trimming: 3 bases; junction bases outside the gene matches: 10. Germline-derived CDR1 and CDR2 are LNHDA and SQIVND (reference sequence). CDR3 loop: CATHWTGGWDYGYTF. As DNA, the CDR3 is TGTGCCACCCACTGGACAGGGGGCTGGGACTATGGCTACACCTTC.

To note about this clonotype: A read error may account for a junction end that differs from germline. The DNA for the CDR3 is TGTGCCAGCAGGAAGAGAGCTAACGCTGAAGATTTCTTT. It is translated as CASRKRANAEDFF. The genes are TRBV6-1 and TRBJ1-1, with D uncertain. This CDR3 spans 13 amino acids. The germline gives CDR1 MNHNS, CDR2 SASEGT.